These T cell receptor beta chains were read from a single sample in a study of T cells after yellow fever vaccination. TCRdb re-analysed the 5' RACE reads in MiXCR, keeping a single row per CDR3 protein. The profile shows 15,000 or so distinct CDR3 sequences, approximately 7% of them singletons. Sequenced here: PBMCs, either bulk or a sorted T-cell subset (CD4+, CD8+, memory, or dextramer-sorted; not recorded which), sampled on the day of the yellow fever booster vaccination. The receptors were sampled from a man younger than 35 who received the YFV17D yellow fever vaccine. Each CDR3 is given with its conserved first and last residue. The D gene is left open where the match is weak. The size field reads how often the clone was seen (once, few, many) or a class if it is expanded.

v_gene: TRBV7-3
d_gene: -
abundance: many
j_gene: TRBJ1-1
CDR3nt: TGTGCCAGCAGCTCTCAGGAGCGGACTGAAGCTTTCTTT
CDR3aa: CASSSQERTEAFF

v_gene: TRBV7-9
d_gene: -
abundance: many
j_gene: TRBJ2-7
CDR3nt: TGTGCCAGCAGTCCGGCGGGTCCCTACGAGCAGTACTTC
CDR3aa: CASSPAGPYEQYF

v_gene: TRBV7-9
d_gene: TRBD2
abundance: medium-sized
j_gene: TRBJ2-1
CDR3nt: TGTGCCAGCAGGACTAGCGGGGGCAATGAGCAGTTCTTC
CDR3aa: CASRTSGGNEQFF

v_gene: TRBV27
d_gene: -
abundance: many
j_gene: TRBJ1-6
CDR3nt: TGTGCCAGCACGGATTCACCCCTCCACTTT
CDR3aa: CASTDSPLHF

v_gene: TRBV24-1
d_gene: -
abundance: medium-sized
j_gene: TRBJ1-5
CDR3nt: TGTGCCACTTCAGGACAGTACGGAGGTCAGCCCCAGCATTTT
CDR3aa: CATSGQYGGQPQHF

v_gene: TRBV28
d_gene: TRBD1
abundance: many
j_gene: TRBJ2-5
CDR3nt: TGTGCCAGCAGCCGGGGACAGGGGTCGGGGGAGACCCAGTACTTC
CDR3aa: CASSRGQGSGETQYF

v_gene: TRBV12-3/TRBV12-4
d_gene: -
abundance: medium-sized
j_gene: TRBJ2-5
CDR3nt: TGTGCCAGCAGTTTGCTAGGGCAAGAGACCCAGTACTTC
CDR3aa: CASSLLGQETQYF

v_gene: TRBV7-6
d_gene: -
abundance: many
j_gene: TRBJ1-5
CDR3nt: TGTGCCAGCAGCTTAGCCAGTGGCCTAAACCAGCCCCAGCATTTT
CDR3aa: CASSLASGLNQPQHF

v_gene: TRBV7-9
d_gene: -
abundance: many
j_gene: TRBJ1-2
CDR3nt: TGTGCCAGCAGCCAAACAGGGAACTATGGCTACACCTTC
CDR3aa: CASSQTGNYGYTF

v_gene: TRBV29-1
d_gene: -
abundance: many
j_gene: TRBJ1-2
CDR3nt: TGCAGCGTTGAGGGGGGGGCAGGTGGCTACACCTTC
CDR3aa: CSVEGGAGGYTF

v_gene: TRBV5-4
d_gene: TRBD2
abundance: many
j_gene: TRBJ2-2
CDR3nt: TGTGCCAGCAGCCCCTCCGGGACTAGCGGGGCCGGGGAGCTGTTTTTT
CDR3aa: CASSPSGTSGAGELFF

v_gene: TRBV3-1
d_gene: TRBD2
abundance: medium-sized
j_gene: TRBJ2-1
CDR3nt: TGTGCCAGCAGCCAATTAGCGGGGGGGCGTAGGAATGAGCAGTTCTTC
CDR3aa: CASSQLAGGRRNEQFF

v_gene: TRBV12-3/TRBV12-4
d_gene: -
abundance: medium-sized
j_gene: TRBJ2-2
CDR3nt: TGTGCCAGCAGTTTAGAGTGGAACACCGGGGAGCTGTTTTTT
CDR3aa: CASSLEWNTGELFF

v_gene: TRBV5-1
d_gene: TRBD2
abundance: many
j_gene: TRBJ2-1
CDR3nt: TGCGCCAGCAGCTTGGGACTAGCGGGGGGAACCAATGAGCAGTTCTTC
CDR3aa: CASSLGLAGGTNEQFF

v_gene: TRBV11-2
d_gene: TRBD2
abundance: many
j_gene: TRBJ2-1
CDR3nt: TGTGCCAGCGCTTCCCCCGAGCGGGGGCTTAATGAGCAGTTCTTC
CDR3aa: CASASPERGLNEQFF

v_gene: TRBV20-1
d_gene: -
abundance: many
j_gene: TRBJ2-5
CDR3nt: TGCAGTGCTAGAGATCGGGTGGTAAACCAAGAGACCCAGTACTTC
CDR3aa: CSARDRVVNQETQYF

v_gene: TRBV6-1
d_gene: TRBD1
abundance: many
j_gene: TRBJ2-2
CDR3nt: TGTGCCAGCAGGGACAGGGGTTCGAACACCGGGGAGCTGTTTTTT
CDR3aa: CASRDRGSNTGELFF

v_gene: TRBV5-6
d_gene: TRBD2
abundance: many
j_gene: TRBJ2-1
CDR3nt: TGTGCCAGCAGCTCTAGCGCGGGGGACAATGAGCAGTTCTTC
CDR3aa: CASSSSAGDNEQFF

v_gene: TRBV7-9
d_gene: -
abundance: many
j_gene: TRBJ2-3
CDR3nt: TGTGCCAGCAGCTTTGTGTCCAGCACAGATACGCAGTATTTT
CDR3aa: CASSFVSSTDTQYF

v_gene: TRBV7-9
d_gene: TRBD1
abundance: many
j_gene: TRBJ1-4
CDR3nt: TGTGCCAGCAGCTCAGGGGACAGGGACGAAAAACTGTTTTTT
CDR3aa: CASSSGDRDEKLFF

v_gene: TRBV7-2
d_gene: TRBD1
abundance: many
j_gene: TRBJ1-3
CDR3nt: TGTGCCAGCAGCTTGACAGGGAGCTCTGGAAACACCATATATTTT
CDR3aa: CASSLTGSSGNTIYF

v_gene: TRBV7-9
d_gene: -
abundance: medium-sized
j_gene: TRBJ2-7
CDR3nt: TGTGCCAGCAGCACCCGGGACTACGAGCAGTACTTC
CDR3aa: CASSTRDYEQYF

v_gene: TRBV6-1
d_gene: -
abundance: many
j_gene: TRBJ2-5
CDR3nt: TGTGCCAGCAGTGTACAGGGTCGGGAGACCCAGTACTTC
CDR3aa: CASSVQGRETQYF

v_gene: TRBV11-1
d_gene: -
abundance: many
j_gene: TRBJ2-2
CDR3nt: TGTGCCAGCAGGATAGGGGCTAGTCGCCCCGGGGAGCTGTTTTTT
CDR3aa: CASRIGASRPGELFF

v_gene: TRBV7-2
d_gene: TRBD2
abundance: many
j_gene: TRBJ2-7
CDR3nt: TGTGCCAGCAGCTTAACGGGGGGATCCTACGAGCAGTACTTC
CDR3aa: CASSLTGGSYEQYF

v_gene: TRBV7-3
d_gene: -
abundance: many
j_gene: TRBJ2-1
CDR3nt: TGTGCCAGCAGCTTAGGACAAAACAATGAGCAGTTCTTC
CDR3aa: CASSLGQNNEQFF

v_gene: TRBV20-1
d_gene: -
abundance: many
j_gene: TRBJ2-3
CDR3nt: TGCAGTGCTAGAGATCCCCGTAGCACAGATACGCAGTATTTT
CDR3aa: CSARDPRSTDTQYF

v_gene: TRBV15
d_gene: -
abundance: many
j_gene: TRBJ1-5
CDR3nt: TGTGCCACCAGCATTGATAGCAATCAGCCCCAGCATTTT
CDR3aa: CATSIDSNQPQHF

v_gene: TRBV20-1
d_gene: TRBD1
abundance: many
j_gene: TRBJ1-1
CDR3nt: TGCAGTGCTTGGGACAGGGTCGCTGAAGCTTTCTTT
CDR3aa: CSAWDRVAEAFF

v_gene: TRBV11-2
d_gene: -
abundance: many
j_gene: TRBJ2-3
CDR3nt: TGTGCCAGCAGCACCGGACACGAAACAGATACGCAGTATTTT
CDR3aa: CASSTGHETDTQYF